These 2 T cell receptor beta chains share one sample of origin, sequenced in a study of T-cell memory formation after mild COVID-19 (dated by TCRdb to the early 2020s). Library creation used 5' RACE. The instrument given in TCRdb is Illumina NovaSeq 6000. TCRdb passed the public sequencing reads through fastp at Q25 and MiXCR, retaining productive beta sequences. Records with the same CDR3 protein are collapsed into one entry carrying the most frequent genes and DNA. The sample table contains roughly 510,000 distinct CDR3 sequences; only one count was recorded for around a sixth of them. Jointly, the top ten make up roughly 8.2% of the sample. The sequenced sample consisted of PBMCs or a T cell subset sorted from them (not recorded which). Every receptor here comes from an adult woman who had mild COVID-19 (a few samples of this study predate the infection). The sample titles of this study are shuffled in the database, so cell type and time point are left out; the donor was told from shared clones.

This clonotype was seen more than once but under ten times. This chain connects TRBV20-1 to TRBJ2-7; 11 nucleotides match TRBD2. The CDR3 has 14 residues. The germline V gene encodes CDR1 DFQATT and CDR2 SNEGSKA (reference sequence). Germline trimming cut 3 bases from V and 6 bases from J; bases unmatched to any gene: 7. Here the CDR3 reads CSASRSGRDGEQYF. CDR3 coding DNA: TGCAGTGCTAGTCGTAGCGGGAGGGACGGCGAGCAGTACTTC.

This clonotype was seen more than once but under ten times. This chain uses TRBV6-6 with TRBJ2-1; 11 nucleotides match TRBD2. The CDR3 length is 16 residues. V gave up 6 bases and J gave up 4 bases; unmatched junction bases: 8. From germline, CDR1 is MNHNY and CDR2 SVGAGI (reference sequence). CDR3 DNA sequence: TGTGCCAGCAGGCCTCGGACTAGCGGGTGGTACAATGAGCAGTTCTTC. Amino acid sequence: CASRPRTSGWYNEQFF.